This T cell receptor beta chain comes out of a study of blood T cells in healthy people across ages. Whole-study results and caveats: It was the long-lived donors that had more naive CD4+ cells and higher diversity than aged donors.

Together with a sample-barcoded 5' primer, a J-beta primer mix was included in a second PCR lasting roughly 6 to 12 cycles. TCRdb reprocessed the 5' RACE reads via MiXCR and lists one record per CDR3 protein. The table includes roughly 1,500,000 distinct CDR3 sequences, roughly 32% detected once. This clonotype was picked up a small number of times. Its cognate antigen is unknown. The germline V gene encodes CDR1 MGHRA and CDR2 YSYEKL. The ends were cut back, 0 bases at V and 9 bases at J, with 14 bases in the middle. The CDR3 has 15 amino acids. This receptor was obtained from a woman under 40 in good health. The V gene is TRBV4-1, the J gene TRBJ1-4, with a possible D match to TRBD1 (5 bases). Sequences were obtained from blood. The CDR3 sequence is CASSQDFPDSKKLFF. In nucleotides, the CDR3 is TGCGCCAGCAGCCAAGATTTCCCCGACAGTAAAAAACTGTTTTTT.